These T cell receptor beta chains were read from a single sample in a study of OX40 agonist ivuxolimab in advanced cancers. Generated by immunoSEQ multiplex PCR, the TCRdb table keeps only in-frame clones and is missing some. Of under 80,000 clones in the sample, 88% are singletons; the top ten hold about 2.1%. This sample comprised CD4+ or CD8+ T cells sorted from blood, obtained in a trial of the OX40 agonist ivuxolimab. These receptors were taken from an adult with an advanced solid tumor such as melanoma, head and neck, liver or kidney cancer. Each CDR3 is given with its conserved first and last residue. D genes are given only for firm matches.

j_call d_call cdr3_length v_call cdr3_aa cdr3_nt
TRBJ1-1 . 13 TRBV28 CASSARTNTEAFF TGTGCCAGCAGTGCCCGCACGAACACTGAAGCTTTCTTT
TRBJ2-2 . 13 TRBV5-5 CASSLANTGELFF TGTGCCAGCAGCCTCGCGAACACCGGGGAGCTGTTTTTT
TRBJ1-2 TRBD1 16 TRBV2 CASSGGQGATRSGYTF TGTGCCAGCAGTGGAGGACAGGGGGCGACTCGGAGTGGCTACACCTTC
TRBJ2-3 TRBD1 14 TRBV19 CASKGTGSTDTQYF TGTGCCAGTAAAGGGACAGGGAGCACAGATACGCAGTATTTT
TRBJ2-1 . 12 TRBV7-9 CASSLANGVQFF TGTGCCAGCAGCTTAGCGAATGGGGTGCAGTTCTTC
TRBJ2-7 . 14 TRBV7-9 CASSLSVSGDEQYF TGTGCCAGCAGCTTAAGCGTCTCTGGCGACGAGCAGTACTTC
TRBJ2-3 . 12 TRBV2 CASKVSTDTQYF TGTGCCAGCAAGGTCAGCACAGATACGCAGTATTTT
TRBJ2-5 . 16 TRBV10-3 CAISESTQGKRETQYF TGTGCCATCAGTGAATCGACCCAGGGGAAAAGGGAGACCCAGTACTTC
TRBJ1-1 . 13 TRBV2 CASSGQRNTEAFF TGTGCCAGCAGCGGCCAGAGGAACACTGAAGCTTTCTTT
TRBJ2-5 . 15 TRBV19 CASSNTWGVQETQYF TGTGCCAGTAGTAATACGTGGGGCGTCCAAGAGACCCAGTACTTC
TRBJ1-6 TRBD1 16 TRBV27 CASSFSGTGNGSPLHF TGTGCCAGCAGTTTTTCCGGGACAGGGAATGGTTCACCCCTCCACTTT
TRBJ2-3 TRBD2 15 TRBV28 CASSASSGGWDTQYF TGTGCCAGCAGTGCTTCGAGCGGGGGGTGGGATACGCAGTATTTT
TRBJ1-1 . 13 TRBV30 CAYLGRLRTEAFF TGTGCCTATCTAGGGCGCCTTCGGACTGAAGCTTTCTTT